These T cell receptor beta chains were read from a single sample in a study of blood T cell repertoires in COVID-19. Clones were read by immunoSEQ multiplex PCR, and TCRdb kept only the in-frame ones, dropping some. The table has under 200,000 clones, about 87% seen once. Sequencing was done on a sample of peripheral blood. The receptors were gathered from a man in his sixties with acute or convalescent COVID-19. CDR3s include the opening cysteine and the closing phenylalanine or tryptophan. A D gene is named only where the DNA matches it firmly. Where a row states a size, it is once, few, many or the class of an expanded clone; other rows omit it.

J,D,V,size,length,CDR3,DNA
TRBJ2-1,NA,TRBV9,NA,12,CASSPQGIEQFF,TGTGCCAGCAGCCCCCAGGGAATTGAGCAGTTCTTC
TRBJ1-2,TRBD1,TRBV24-1,NA,15,CATSESPGQGYGYTF,TGTGCCACCAGTGAATCCCCGGGACAGGGGTATGGCTACACCTTC
TRBJ1-2,NA,TRBV18,NA,14,CASSPPRQLYGYTF,TGTGCCAGCTCACCACCGCGGCAGCTCTATGGCTACACCTTC
TRBJ2-7,TRBD1,TRBV5-4,NA,14,CASSMATGSYEQYF,TGTGCCAGCAGCATGGCGACAGGGAGCTACGAGCAGTACTTC
TRBJ2-2,NA,TRBV7-9,NA,13,CASSLEASGELFF,TGTGCCAGCAGCTTAGAGGCTAGCGGGGAGCTGTTTTTT
TRBJ1-2,NA,TRBV5-1,NA,15,CASSFVGDFNYGYTF,TGCGCCAGCAGCTTCGTCGGGGACTTTAACTATGGCTACACCTTC
TRBJ2-7,TRBD2,TRBV10-3,NA,13,CATLGLAGGEQYF,TGTGCCACCCTGGGACTAGCGGGCGGCGAGCAGTACTTC
TRBJ1-5,NA,TRBV27,NA,14,CASSLGSGLRPQHF,TGTGCCAGCAGTTTAGGGTCAGGATTAAGGCCCCAGCATTTT
TRBJ1-2,TRBD1,TRBV4-3,NA,15,CASSPSRTGYRGYTF,TGCGCCAGCAGCCCCTCACGGACAGGGTATCGTGGCTACACCTTC
TRBJ2-1,TRBD2,TRBV11-2,NA,17,CASSLIVAGGPYNEQFF,TGTGCCAGCAGCTTAATAGTAGCGGGGGGACCCTACAATGAGCAGTTCTTC
TRBJ2-3,TRBD1,TRBV4-3,NA,16,CASSYRGLSFTDTQYF,TGCGCCAGCAGCTATAGGGGGCTTTCTTTCACAGATACGCAGTATTTT
TRBJ2-2,NA,TRBV9,NA,16,CASSGLRDKNTGELFF,TGTGCCAGCAGCGGACTCCGGGACAAGAACACCGGGGAGCTGTTTTTT
TRBJ1-6,NA,TRBV15,NA,16,CATSRDSAGGNSPLHF,TGTGCCACCAGCAGAGATAGCGCAGGTGGTAATTCACCCCTCCACTTT
TRBJ2-7,NA,TRBV7-2,NA,14,CASSPTGRVGEQYF,TGTGCCAGCAGCCCCACAGGGAGGGTTGGCGAGCAGTACTTC
TRBJ2-1,TRBD2,TRBV10-3,few,15,CAISDTSAANYGQFF,TGTGCCATCAGCGACACTAGCGCGGCGAACTACGGGCAGTTCTTC
TRBJ2-5,NA,TRBV6-5,NA,14,CASTLRTVQETQYF,TGTGCCAGCACCTTGAGGACAGTACAAGAGACCCAGTACTTC
TRBJ2-5,TRBD2,TRBV18,NA,14,CASSPGGLQETQYF,TGTGCCAGCTCACCGGGGGGGTTACAAGAGACCCAGTACTTC
TRBJ1-6,TRBD1,TRBV7-3,once,15,CASSPTGGANSPLHF,TGTGCCAGCAGCCCAACAGGGGGCGCGAATTCACCCCTCCACTTT
TRBJ2-3,TRBD2,TRBV7-9,NA,15,CASASGGASADTQYF,TGTGCCAGCGCTAGCGGGGGGGCCAGCGCAGATACGCAGTATTTT
TRBJ2-7,TRBD2,TRBV14,NA,13,CASRLAGGYEQYF,TGTGCCAGCAGACTAGCGGGAGGCTACGAGCAGTACTTC
TRBJ2-4,TRBD2,TRBV15,once,16,CATSTSSGGAGNIQYF,TGTGCCACCAGCACCTCTAGCGGGGGGGCTGGGAACATTCAGTACTTC
TRBJ2-5,TRBD1,TRBV24-1,NA,15,CATSGGQGSFETQYF,TGTGCCACCAGTGGGGGACAGGGGAGTTTTGAGACCCAGTACTTC
TRBJ1-2,NA,TRBV14,once,15,CASSQEESSEDGYTF,TGTGCCAGCAGCCAAGAGGAGTCATCGGAGGATGGCTACACCTTC
TRBJ2-1,TRBD2,TRBV5-6,NA,16,CASTPFGSGGVDEQFF,TGTGCCAGCACTCCCTTCGGTAGCGGGGGGGTAGACGAGCAGTTCTTC
TRBJ2-2,NA,TRBV7-3,NA,12,CASSRLPGELFF,TGTGCCAGCAGCAGACTCCCCGGGGAGCTGTTTTTT
TRBJ1-2,NA,TRBV5-1,NA,14,CASSSFSTGYGYTF,TGCGCCAGCAGCTCCTTTTCAACAGGGTATGGCTACACCTTC
TRBJ1-4,TRBD1,TRBV5-4,NA,15,CASSKDREANEKLFF,TGTGCCAGCAGCAAGGACAGGGAGGCTAATGAAAAACTGTTTTTT
TRBJ1-3,NA,TRBV6-6,NA,13,CASRIQSGNTIYF,TGTGCCAGCAGAATTCAATCTGGAAACACCATATATTTT
TRBJ1-2,NA,TRBV5-4,NA,13,CASSTTGSHGYTF,TGTGCCAGCAGCACTACAGGCTCCCATGGCTACACCTTC
TRBJ2-5,TRBD1,TRBV24-1,NA,17,CATSGTGGSRAQETQYF,TGTGCCACCTCCGGGACAGGGGGTTCGAGGGCACAAGAGACCCAGTACTTC
TRBJ1-3,NA,TRBV4-1,NA,15,CASSQGIGAGNTIYF,TGCGCCAGCAGCCAAGGGATCGGAGCTGGAAACACCATATATTTT
TRBJ1-6,NA,TRBV5-1,NA,17,CASSLDPLTAYNSPLHF,TGCGCCAGCAGCTTAGACCCCCTGACAGCCTATAATTCACCCCTCCACTTT
TRBJ2-7,TRBD1,TRBV27,NA,19,CASSLSGLPGQGGSYEQYF,TGTGCCAGCAGTTTATCGGGGCTGCCGGGACAGGGGGGCTCCTACGAGCAGTACTTC
TRBJ2-5,NA,TRBV11-1,NA,14,CASSLAASQETQYF,TGTGCCAGCAGCCTAGCAGCCTCCCAAGAGACCCAGTACTTC
TRBJ2-2,NA,TRBV9,NA,16,CASSVFPEPNTGELFF,TGTGCCAGCAGCGTATTCCCAGAACCGAACACCGGGGAGCTGTTTTTT
TRBJ2-7,TRBD1,TRBV5-1,NA,14,CASSAGTVIYEQYF,TGCGCCAGCAGCGCCGGGACAGTGATCTACGAGCAGTACTTC